The 22 T cell receptor beta chains below all came from one sample that was sequenced in a study of T cell clonotyping in hematopoietic cell transplantation. Here immunoSEQ multiplex PCR was the method, and the copy in TCRdb shows in-frame clones only, minus some. The sample includes 15,000 to 20,000 clones, roughly three quarters seen only once; the top ten take under 15%. The material sequenced was peripheral blood mononuclear cells. Source of these receptors: a man aged 55-75 years in good health. Some clones in this sample may be carry-over from other donors' samples.

Here the CDR3 DNA reads TGTGCCAGCGGACAGAGGATGAACACTGAAGCTTTCTTT. This sequence encodes CASGQRMNTEAFF. The rearrangement links TRBV2 to TRBJ1-1; tentatively, D is TRBD1 (6 bases). The CDR3 length is 13 residues. The ends were cut back, 8 bases at V and 0 bases at J, with 10 bases in the middle. CDR1 is SNHLY and CDR2 is FYNNEI in the germline V gene. The full variable domain, its missing parts supplied by reference TRBV2 and TRBJ1-1, is EPEVTQTPSHQVTQMGQEVILRCVPISNHLYFYWYRQILGQKVEFLVSFYNNEISEKSEIFDDQFSVERPDGSNFTLKIRSTKLEDSAMYFCASGQRMNTEAFFGQGTRLTVV.

The chain couples TRBV30 to TRBJ2-7, with 8 bases identical to TRBD2. Germline V lookup: CDR1 GTSNPN, CDR2 SVGIG (reference sequence). This CDR3 is 15 amino acids long. J gave up 1 base and V 1 base, and 6 bases lay outside the gene matches. This chain's CDR3 is CAWSGERGGSYEQYF. As DNA, the CDR3 is TGTGCCTGGAGTGGAGAACGGGGGGGTTCCTACGAGCAGTACTTC.

The J gene is TRBJ1-1, the V gene TRBV29-1, with D maybe TRBD1 (5 bases). Trimming left V 3 bases short and J 4 bases short, with 12 bases between. Per germline, CDR1 SQVTM and CDR2 ANQGSEA. The CDR3 loop spans 13 amino acids. CDR3 region: CSVDSGGSTEAFF. The CDR3 bases are TGCAGCGTTGATTCTGGGGGGAGCACTGAAGCTTTCTTT.

This rearrangement joins TRBV28 to TRBJ2-7; D ambiguous. This CDR3 is built from 10 residues. V lost 2 bases and J lost 7, with 3 bases in between. From germline, CDR1 is MDHEN and CDR2 SYDVKM. CDR3 sequence reads: CASSLQEQYF. As DNA, the CDR3 is TGTGCCAGCAGTTTACAGGAGCAGTACTTC.

The gene calls are TRBV5-1 and TRBJ1-6; D gene ambiguous. The germline gives CDR1 SGHRS, CDR2 YFSETQ. The ends were cut back, 0 bases at V and 0 bases at J, with 7 bases in the middle. The CDR3 runs 16 residues. The CDR3 region is CASSLEGHSYNSPLHF. The CDR3 nucleotides are TGCGCCAGCAGCTTGGAAGGGCACTCCTATAATTCACCCCTCCACTTT.

The CDR3: CASSVGQGENQPQHF. CDR3 sequence (DNA): TGTGCCAGCAGTGTGGGACAGGGGGAGAATCAGCCCCAGCATTTT. The chain joins TRBV27 to TRBJ1-5; TRBD1 agrees at 11 bases. The CDR3 totals 15 residues. The germline V gene has CDR1 MNHEY and CDR2 SMNVEV (reference sequence). With 5 bases clipped from V and 4 bases from J, the junction kept 4 bases outside the gene matches.

V usage is TRBV28 and J usage is TRBJ1-1, with D perhaps TRBD1 (6 bases). Trimming left V 3 bases short and J 0 bases short, with 11 bases between. CDR1 is MDHEN and CDR2 is SYDVKM in the germline V gene. The CDR3 has 15 amino acids. The CDR3 here is CASSFSGGMNTEAFF. The CDR3 coding sequence is TGTGCCAGCAGTTTCAGCGGGGGCATGAACACTGAAGCTTTCTTT.

The rearrangement joins TRBV4-3 to TRBJ1-2; weak D call: TRBD1 (5 bases). V dropped 0 bases and J dropped 8 bases, with 13 bases sitting between them. The CDR3 loop spans 14 amino acids. From germline, CDR1 is LGHNA and CDR2 YSLEER. The CDR3 here is CASSQDYRGNGYTF. DNA of the CDR3: TGCGCCAGCAGCCAAGATTATCGGGGGAACGGCTACACCTTC.

The J gene is TRBJ1-2, the V gene TRBV5-1; TRBD1 is a possible D gene (6 bases). Trimming left V 4 bases short and J 7 bases short, with 17 bases between. The CDR3 totals 14 residues. CDR1 SGHRS and CDR2 YFSETQ come from the germline V gene. The CDR3 nucleotides read TGCGCCAGCAGCCTTCATTACAGGGAAGGTGGCTACACCTTC. Its translation: CASSLHYREGGYTF.

This clone was recorded once. At one end the junction does not follow the germline gene, possibly because of a read error. The chain combines TRBV7-2 with TRBJ2-1; 8 bases align to TRBD1. CDR3 length: 12 residues. Germline CDR1 is SGHTA and CDR2 is FQGNSA. The CDR3 sequence: CASSPMDRAPLF. The DNA for the CDR3 is TGTGCCAGCAGCCCAATGGACAGGGCGCCGCTCTTC. The entire variable domain, with the rest obtained from reference TRBV7-2 and TRBJ2-1, is as follows: GAGVSQSPSNKVTEKGKDVELRCDPISGHTALYWYRQSLGQGLEFLIYFQGNSAPDKSGLPSDRFSAERTGGSVSTLTIQRTQQEDSAVYLCASSPMDRAPLFGPGTRLTVL.

The chain combines TRBV28 with TRBJ1-6, with TRBD1 matching over 7 bases. The CDR3 covers 17 residues. Trimming removed 5 bases from V and 4 bases from J; junction bases left unmatched: 11. The germline gives CDR1 MDHEN, CDR2 SYDVKM. The CDR3: CASSPPRQGVYNSPLHF. In DNA form, the CDR3 reads TGTGCCAGCAGTCCCCCCCGACAGGGTGTGTATAATTCACCCCTCCACTTT.

This clone has just one count. The chain links TRBV15 to TRBJ2-7; 9 bases agree with TRBD1. The CDR3 runs 14 residues. CDR1 and CDR2 (germline): LNHNV, YYDKDF (reference sequence). The J segment lost 2 bases and the V segment lost 3 bases, leaving 2 bases of the junction unmatched. The CDR3 DNA reads TGTGCCACCAGCAGGGGACAGGGTACCTACGAGCAGTACTTC. Its protein is CATSRGQGTYEQYF.

This chain joins TRBV9 and TRBJ1-2; 11 bases fit TRBD1. CDR1 is SGDLS, CDR2 YYNGEE, per germline. The CDR3 consists of 13 residues. V dropped 0 bases and J dropped 9; count of bases not matched to a gene: 1. The CDR3 loop reads CASSVGTGGSYTF. CDR3 DNA sequence: TGTGCCAGCAGCGTAGGGACAGGGGGCAGCTACACCTTC.

This chain links TRBV20-1 with TRBJ2-7, with D unclear. Germline CDR1 DFQATT, CDR2 SNEGSKA (reference sequence). The CDR3 has 11 residues. The V end lost 6 bases, the J end lost 2 bases, and 8 bases lay between the germline ends. For the CDR3, the DNA is TGCAGTGCGGACCATACCTACGAGCAGTACTTC. Amino acids: CSADHTYEQYF.

J is TRBJ1-5 and V is TRBV7-2; 10 bases map to TRBD1. V lost 0 bases and J lost 3; bases outside the gene matches: 2. Germline V gene sequence: CDR1 SGHTA, CDR2 FQGNSA. CDR3 length: 16 residues. The CDR3 loop reads CASSLATGGLNQPQHF. The CDR3 nucleotides are TGTGCCAGCAGCTTAGCGACAGGGGGCCTCAATCAGCCCCAGCATTTT.

Comments on this clone: At one end, the junction sequence differs from germline, possibly due to a read error. The chain recombines TRBV4-3 with TRBJ2-2; possible D gene TRBD2, 6 bases. Germline CDR1 reads LGHNA; CDR2 reads YSLEER. This CDR3 has 12 residues. The CDR3 bases are TGCGCCAGCAATTTAGGGACCGGGGGGCTGTTTTTT. Protein product: CASNLGTGGLFF.

The gene calls are TRBV29-1 and TRBJ2-5; no clear D. Per germline, CDR1 SQVTM and CDR2 ANQGSEA. Trimming removed 4 bases from V and 7 bases from J, with 16 bases in between. The CDR3 runs 13 residues. CDR3 residues: CSVVETQRGTQYF. For the CDR3, the DNA is TGCAGCGTTGTCGAAACCCAAAGAGGGACCCAGTACTTC.

The chain links TRBV27 to TRBJ1-6; the match to TRBD1 covers 12 bases. The CDR3 has 17 residues. V trimming: 7 bases; J trimming: 10 bases; junction bases outside the gene matches: 14. Germline assignment: CDR1 MNHEY and CDR2 SMNVEV (reference sequence). The CDR3, as DNA: TGTGCCAGCAAGGGTCCGGGACAGGGGGCTCCATTGTCACCCCTCCACTTT. This codes for CASKGPGQGAPLSPLHF.

The genes are TRBV5-1 and TRBJ2-7, with no clear D. Trimming took off 1 base at V and 7 bases at J, with 6 bases between the two ends. The CDR3 has 11 residues. Germline assignment: CDR1 SGHRS and CDR2 YFSETQ. The CDR3 DNA reads as TGCGCCAGCAGCTTGAGTGGAGAGCAGTACTTC. Translated: CASSLSGEQYF.

CDR3 bases: TGTGCCAGCAGTGCCGGGGACAGGGAGGTAAACACTGAAGCTTTCTTT. Translation: CASSAGDREVNTEAFF. This rearrangement joins TRBV27 to TRBJ1-1; TRBD1 aligns across 9 bases. V trimming: 5 bases; J trimming: 2 bases; junction bases outside the gene matches: 9. The V gene's germline CDR1 is MNHEY and CDR2 SMNVEV (reference sequence). The CDR3 loop spans 16 amino acids.

This CDR3 reads CASSESRLTYEQYF. Here the CDR3 DNA reads TGTGCCAGCAGTGAATCCAGGCTTACCTACGAGCAGTACTTC. The chain recombines TRBV2 with TRBJ2-7; no clear D. Germline V gene data show CDR1 as SNHLY and CDR2 as FYNNEI. CDR3 length equals 14 residues. Trimming cost V 2 bases and J 2 bases, with 10 bases left between them.

The rearrangement joins TRBV5-1 to TRBJ1-2; D not certain. Trimming removed 2 bases from V and 5 bases from J, with 7 bases in between. Germline-derived CDR1 and CDR2 are SGHRS and YFSETQ. The CDR3 sequence is 12 residues long. The CDR3: CASSLGLYGYTF. The CDR3 DNA reads as TGCGCCAGCAGCTTAGGTCTATATGGCTACACCTTC.